This T cell receptor (beta chain) was documented in a study of shared clonotypes between healthy human individuals. The CDR3 length is 14 residues. Germline values: CDR1 SGHVS, CDR2 FQNEAQ. V was cut by 5 bases and J by 3 bases, with 12 bases left in between. Clones were read by immunoSEQ multiplex PCR, and TCRdb kept only the in-frame ones, dropping some. Of around 2.5 million clones in the sample, 93% were seen once. This chain connects TRBV7-8 to TRBJ2-3, with D uncertain. The clonotype comes from a man between 18 and 35 years old in good health. Some clones in this sample may be carry-over from other donors' samples. The sequenced sample consisted of naive CD4+ T cells from PBMCs. The sample's subset: CD45RA+ positively selected. The CDR3 is CASSRRKLTDTQYF. CDR3 nucleotide sequence: TGTGCCAGCAGCCGGCGGAAACTGACAGATACGCAGTATTTT.